Each of the 21 T cell receptor beta chains below was sequenced from the same sample in a study of CD8+CD57+ T cells in acquired aplastic anemia. It was genomic DNA that served as the template for profiling TCR beta VDJ and CDR3. Each CDR3 protein gets one entry after TCRdb re-called the reads with MiXCR. This repertoire shows 350,000 to 450,000 distinct CDR3 sequences, just under 70% found once; its top ten account for 3% to 4.5%. The sample consisted of sorted CD4+, CD8+, or CD8+CD57+ T cells (not recorded which) from PBMCs. The source is a human donor in good health, serving as a control.

The chain joins TRBV10-1 to TRBJ1-6; a weak D match, TRBD1 (5 bases). The germline CDR1 and CDR2 sequences are WNHNN and SYGVQD (reference sequence). There are 10 residues in the CDR3. The V and J ends lost 3 bases and 18 bases respectively, with 9 bases between them. The CDR3 DNA is TGCGCCAGCAGTGACCGGGACCCCCACTTT. This codes for CASSDRDPHF.

This chain uses TRBV20-1 with TRBJ2-3; 7 nucleotides match TRBD2. The V gene's germline CDR1 is DFQATT and CDR2 SNEGSKA (reference sequence). The CDR3 totals 15 residues. Losses at the gene ends were 0 bases for V and 0 bases for J; bases not matched to a gene: 3. The CDR3 coding sequence is TGCAGTGCTAGAGATGACGGGGGGAGCACAGATACGCAGTATTTT. Translated, it gives CSARDDGGSTDTQYF.

A note on this clonotype: The junction and the germline gene differ at one end; a read error may be behind it. The chain links TRBV7-2 to TRBJ1-6; D gene uncertain. Germline CDR1 is SGHTA and CDR2 is FQGNSA. The CDR3 is 13 amino acids. Written as DNA, the CDR3 is TGTGCCAGCAGCTTCGCGGCAGATACGCCCCACCACTTT. This gives the protein CASSFAADTPHHF.

A note on this clonotype: One end of the junction varies from germline; a read error may be responsible. This chain uses TRBV7-3 with TRBJ2-1; 9 bases align to TRBD1. This CDR3 contains 14 residues. Germline V gene data show CDR1 as SGHTA and CDR2 as FQGTGA. CDR3 sequence (DNA): TGTGCCAGCAGCTCTAGGACAGGGGAGGGGGGGGAGCTCTTC. Translating gives CASSSRTGEGGELF.

This clonotype was picked up a small number of times. The J gene is TRBJ2-5, the V gene TRBV24-1; tentatively, D is TRBD1 or TRBD2 (5 bases each). The CDR3 totals 15 residues. CDR1 KGHDR and CDR2 SFDVKD come from the germline V gene. Trimming pared 2 bases from V and 0 bases from J, leaving 9 bases between. The CDR3 nucleotides read TGTGCCACCAGTGATTCCGGGGCAAACCAAGAGACCCAGTACTTC. Protein sequence: CATSDSGANQETQYF.

The chain joins TRBV5-4 to TRBJ1-1; 10 nucleotides match TRBD1. J was trimmed by 1 base and V by 3 bases; bases with no gene match: 3. The CDR3 covers 15 residues. Per germline, CDR1 SGHNT and CDR2 YYREEE (reference sequence). Written as DNA, the CDR3 is TGTGCCAGCAGCTGGGGGGACAGGGGGAACACTGAAGCTTTCTTT. Protein sequence: CASSWGDRGNTEAFF.

The chain links TRBV7-3 to TRBJ1-1; TRBD1 agrees at 7 bases. Germline V lookup: CDR1 SGHTA, CDR2 FQGTGA. There are 15 residues in the CDR3. V lost 2 bases to trimming and J lost 13 bases; unmatched junction nucleotides: 16. The CDR3 loop is CASSLVTRGGSGDFF. The CDR3 DNA reads as TGTGCCAGCAGCTTAGTTACAAGAGGGGGCTCTGGAGATTTCTTT. Supplemented by reference TRBV7-3 and TRBJ1-1, the full variable domain reads GAGVSQTPSNKVTEKGKYVELRCDPISGHTALYWYRQSLGQGPEFLIYFQGTGAADDSGLPNDRFFAVRPEGSVSTLKIQRTERGDSAVYLCASSLVTRGGSGDFFGQGTRLTVV.

This rearrangement joins TRBV15 to TRBJ2-7; D not certain. Germline CDR1 LNHNV, CDR2 YYDKDF (reference sequence). There are 13 residues in the CDR3. The germline V and J ends were trimmed by 0 bases and 6 bases, with 9 bases remaining between them. CDR3 region: CATSRDRSSEQYF. The CDR3 DNA reads TGTGCCACCAGCAGAGATCGCAGCTCCGAGCAGTACTTC.

On this clonotype: The conserved closing phenylalanine or tryptophan is absent in this CDR3, likely reflecting a read error. No DNA is shown, since the ends of the CDR3 on it are uncertain; the CDR3 is the one TCRdb lists. The genes are TRBV7-2 and TRBJ1-1. Looked up from germline, CDR1 is SGHTA and CDR2 is FQGNSA. The CDR3 length equals 13 residues, ends included. The CDR3 spells CASSLKAGGETQY.

The chain combines TRBV6-4 with TRBJ1-2; a possible D gene is TRBD1 (6 bases). Germline loops: CDR1 MRHNA, CDR2 SNTAGT. Trimming left V 6 bases short and J 5 bases short, with 22 bases between. The CDR3 has 16 residues. The CDR3 DNA sequence: TGTGCCAGCAGAATAGACCGGTCGGACAGTCGGTATGGCTACACCTTC. Protein: CASRIDRSDSRYGYTF.

With regard to this clonotype: Just one base apart from a much larger clone, this may be a read error. The V call is TRBV6-5, the J call TRBJ2-2; tentatively, D is TRBD2 (5 bases). V dropped 8 bases and J dropped 6 bases, with 13 bases sitting between them. CDR1 and CDR2 (germline): MNHEY, SVGAGI. CDR3 length: 13 residues. CDR3: CASFDPGAGELFF. The CDR3 DNA is TGTGCCAGCTTTGACCCCGGGGCCGGGGAGCTGTTTTTT.

This chain connects TRBV2 to TRBJ1-6; D ambiguous. Germline V gives CDR1 SNHLY, CDR2 FYNNEI. The CDR3 has 15 amino acids. The V end was cut by 6 bases, the J end by 17 bases, with 26 bases between. Here the CDR3 reads CASSSEGNQAPPFHF. The CDR3 DNA follows: TGTGCCAGCAGCTCTGAGGGCAATCAGGCCCCACCTTTCCACTTT.

This clonotype turned up a few times. This chain connects TRBV19 to TRBJ2-7; D ambiguous. Germline CDR1 and CDR2: LNHDA and SQIVND (reference sequence). Trimming removed 1 base from V and 3 bases from J, with 10 bases in between. The CDR3 has 14 residues. This CDR3 reads CASSIGLKGYEQYF. The CDR3 coding sequence is TGTGCCAGTAGTATAGGCCTCAAGGGCTACGAGCAGTACTTC.

Note on this clonotype: The junction and the germline gene differ at one end; a read error may be behind it. The V call is TRBV7-3, the J call TRBJ1-6; D ambiguous. This CDR3 is built from 15 residues. CDR1 and CDR2 (germline): SGHTA, FQGTGA. CDR3 in DNA: TGTGCCAGCAGTTCAGCAGACTACGACGATTCACTCCTCCACTTT. It specifies CASSSADYDDSLLHF.

The chain links TRBV7-9 to TRBJ1-2, with a possible D match to TRBD1 (5 bases). The CDR3 contains 11 residues. Germline V CDR1 and CDR2: SEHNR, FQNEAQ (reference sequence). CDR3 protein: CAAGDGGGYTF. CDR3 coding DNA: TGTGCAGCAGGTGACGGGGGTGGCTACACCTTC.

V usage is TRBV20-1 and J usage is TRBJ2-3; TRBD2 might be the D (5 bases). Germline values: CDR1 DFQATT, CDR2 SNEGSKA (reference sequence). The CDR3 is 15 amino acids. The V and J ends lost 7 bases and 5 bases respectively, with 22 bases between them. CDR3: CSVSRLTGERDTQYF. The CDR3, as DNA: TGCAGTGTTAGCCGACTAACTGGAGAGAGAGATACGCAGTATTTT.

Turning to this clonotype: At one boundary the junction diverges from the germline segment, which might be a read error. V gene TRBV7-3 combines with J gene TRBJ1-2, with a tentative D call TRBD1 (5 bases). Germline V gene lookup returns CDR1 SGHTA and CDR2 FQGTGA. The CDR3 length is 14 residues. As DNA, the CDR3 is TGTGCCAGCAGCTTAGCGCTAACGGAGGCAGGGACCCAGTTC. As protein: CASSLALTEAGTQF.

This clonotype appeared a few times. This chain joins TRBV10-2 and TRBJ1-2; D remains unclear. V shed 6 bases and J shed 4 bases, with 12 bases lying between them. Germline V gene data show CDR1 as WSHSY and CDR2 as SAAADI. The CDR3 consists of 13 residues. In nucleotides, the CDR3 is TGCGCCAGCAGCCCTGACATTACCTATGGCTACACCTTC. It specifies CASSPDITYGYTF.

The chain has TRBV4-1 and TRBJ2-2, with TRBD1 as a possible D gene (6 bases). Trimming removed 5 bases from V and 1 base from J, with 11 bases in between. Germline loops: CDR1 MGHRA, CDR2 YSYEKL. The CDR3 length is 15 residues. The CDR3: CASSGRTVNTGELFF. In DNA, the CDR3 is TGCGCCAGCAGCGGGCGGACAGTGAACACCGGGGAGCTGTTTTTT.

The genes are TRBV7-3 and TRBJ1-1; D gene unclear. V gave up 5 bases and J gave up 11 bases, with 18 bases separating them. The CDR3 runs to 13 residues. Germline values: CDR1 SGHTA, CDR2 FQGTGA. The CDR3 nucleotides read TGTGCCAGCAGCCTCCCCGGGAACGCTGCCGCTTTCTTT. Its protein product is CASSLPGNAAAFF.

On this clonotype: This may be a read error, as it is one base from a much larger clone. V and J are TRBV18 and TRBJ1-1; D uncertain. The CDR3 is 13 residues long. CDR1 is KGHSH, CDR2 LQKENI, per germline. CDR3 in amino acids: CAGSPGPNTEAFF. CDR3 bases: TGTGCCGGCTCACCAGGCCCGAACACTGAAGCTTTCTTT.